These T cell receptor beta chains were read from a single sample in a study of cytomegalovirus exposure and HLA in healthy donors. TCRdb's table, derived via immunoSEQ multiplex PCR, lists solely in-frame clones and lacks some. The sample records 150,000 to 200,000 clones, roughly 74% being singletons. Sequencing used PBMCs. These receptors all stem from a female donor in good health and CMV-seronegative. The CDR3 runs from the conserved cysteine through the conserved F or W. A D gene is named only where the DNA matches it firmly. Not all rows give a size; the values are once, few, many and, for expanded clones, a class.

v_gene	j_gene	abundance	d_gene	CDR3nt	CDR3aa
TRBV7-9	TRBJ2-3	-	TRBD1	TGTGCCAGCAGCCCCAGAGGGACAGGTCGAGACGCTTATACGCAGTATTTT	CASSPRGTGRDAYTQYF
TRBV11-2	TRBJ2-5	few	TRBD2	TGTGCCAGCAGCTTAGATTGGCTAGCGGGAGGGAAGCAAGAGACCCAGTACTTC	CASSLDWLAGGKQETQYF
TRBV29-1	TRBJ1-1	-	-	TGCAGCGGTGCAGGGGCCTCCGGAGGGAACACTGAAGCTTTCTTT	CSGAGASGGNTEAFF
TRBV7-9	TRBJ2-7	-	-	TGTGCCAGCAGCTTAAACTCCCCCCACGAGCAGTACTTC	CASSLNSPHEQYF
TRBV6-1	TRBJ1-2	-	-	TGTGCCAGCAGTGACAGGTTGGGCTATGGCTACACCTTC	CASSDRLGYGYTF
TRBV29-1	TRBJ2-1	few	TRBD2	TGCAGCACACTAGCGGGGGTCTACAATGAGCAGTTCTTC	CSTLAGVYNEQFF
TRBV7-2	TRBJ2-3	-	-	TGTGCCAGCAGCGACCTTATCGGCTCCGGAAAGGGGGCAGATACGCAGTATTTT	CASSDLIGSGKGADTQYF
TRBV27	TRBJ2-7	-	TRBD1	TGTGCCAGCGGTGAACAGGGGACCCTCTCCTACGAGCAGTACTTC	CASGEQGTLSYEQYF
TRBV5-1	TRBJ2-5	few	TRBD2	TGCGCCAGCAGCTTGGGACTAGCGGGAGGGTGGTATGAGACCCAGTACTTC	CASSLGLAGGWYETQYF
TRBV9	TRBJ2-1	-	TRBD1	TGTGCCAGCAGCCTTCGAGGGGGCTTGGGCAATGAGCAGTTCTTC	CASSLRGGLGNEQFF
TRBV19	TRBJ1-1	-	TRBD1	TGTGCCAGTCGAACAGGGGATACGAACACTGAAGCTTTCTTT	CASRTGDTNTEAFF
TRBV27	TRBJ1-1	-	TRBD1	TGTGCCAGCAGTCTCGGACAGGGGTGGGCGGACACTGAAGCTTTCTTT	CASSLGQGWADTEAFF
TRBV28	TRBJ2-7	-	-	TGTGCCAGCGCCAGGGGCTCCTACGAGCAGTACTTC	CASARGSYEQYF
TRBV5-1	TRBJ1-1	-	-	TGCGCCAGCAGCTTGGCCCCACACATGAACACTGAAGCTTTCTTT	CASSLAPHMNTEAFF
TRBV28	TRBJ1-2	-	-	TGTGCCAGCAGTTCTAAATTTCAGAAGGGGCTTGACTATGGCTACACCTTC	CASSSKFQKGLDYGYTF
TRBV6-6	TRBJ2-5	once	-	TGTGCCAGCAGTCAAACCCACCGGGACACGGAGACCCAGTACTTC	CASSQTHRDTETQYF